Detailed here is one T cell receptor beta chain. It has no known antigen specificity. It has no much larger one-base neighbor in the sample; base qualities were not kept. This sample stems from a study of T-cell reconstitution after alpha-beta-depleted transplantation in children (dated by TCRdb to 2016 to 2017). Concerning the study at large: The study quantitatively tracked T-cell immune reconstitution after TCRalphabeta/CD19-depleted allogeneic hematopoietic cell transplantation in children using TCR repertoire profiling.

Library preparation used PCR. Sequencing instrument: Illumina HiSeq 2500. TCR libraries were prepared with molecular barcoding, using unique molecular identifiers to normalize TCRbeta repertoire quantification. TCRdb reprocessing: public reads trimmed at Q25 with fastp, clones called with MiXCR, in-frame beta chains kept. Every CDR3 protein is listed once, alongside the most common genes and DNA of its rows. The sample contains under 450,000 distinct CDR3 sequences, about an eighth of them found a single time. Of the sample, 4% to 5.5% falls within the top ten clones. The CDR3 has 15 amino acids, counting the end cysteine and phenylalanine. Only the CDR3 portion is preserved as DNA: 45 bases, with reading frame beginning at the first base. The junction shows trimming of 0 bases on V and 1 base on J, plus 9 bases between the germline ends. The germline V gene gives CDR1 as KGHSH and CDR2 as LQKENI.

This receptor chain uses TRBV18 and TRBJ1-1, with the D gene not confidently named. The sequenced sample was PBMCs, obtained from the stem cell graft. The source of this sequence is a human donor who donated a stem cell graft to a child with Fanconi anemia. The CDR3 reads CASSPPFSANTEAFF. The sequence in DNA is TGTGCCAGCTCACCACCTTTTTCAGCGAACACTGAAGCTTTCTTT.